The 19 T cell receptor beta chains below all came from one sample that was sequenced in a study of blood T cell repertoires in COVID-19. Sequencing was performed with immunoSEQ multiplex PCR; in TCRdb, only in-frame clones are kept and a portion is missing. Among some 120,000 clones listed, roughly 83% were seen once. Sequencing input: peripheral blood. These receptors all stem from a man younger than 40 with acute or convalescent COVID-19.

The CDR3 loop is CASSLTGGYYGYTF. The CDR3 nucleotides read TGTGCCAGTAGTTTGACAGGGGGCTACTATGGCTACACCTTC. The V and J genes are TRBV19 and TRBJ1-2; TRBD1 matches at 10 bases. After removal of 5 bases from V and 3 bases from J, the junction contained 3 bases not matched to a gene. The CDR3 is 14 residues long. Germline CDR1 is LNHDA and CDR2 is SQIVND (reference sequence).

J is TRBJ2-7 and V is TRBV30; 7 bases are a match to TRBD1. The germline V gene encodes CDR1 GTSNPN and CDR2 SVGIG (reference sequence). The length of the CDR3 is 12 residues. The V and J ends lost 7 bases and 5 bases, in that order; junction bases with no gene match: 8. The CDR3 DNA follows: TGTGCCTACCAGACAGGGAGTCACGAGCAGTACGTC. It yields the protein CAYQTGSHEQYV.

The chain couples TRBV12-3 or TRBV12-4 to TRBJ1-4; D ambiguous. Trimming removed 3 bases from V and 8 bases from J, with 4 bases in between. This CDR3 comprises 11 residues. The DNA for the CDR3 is TGTGCCAGCAGTTTGAGCGAAAAACTGTTTTTT. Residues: CASSLSEKLFF.

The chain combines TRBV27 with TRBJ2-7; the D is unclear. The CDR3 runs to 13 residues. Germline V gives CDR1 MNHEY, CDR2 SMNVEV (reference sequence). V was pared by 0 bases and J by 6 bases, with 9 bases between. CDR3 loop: CASSLSYLSEQYF. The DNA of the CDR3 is TGTGCCAGCAGTTTATCGTATCTTAGCGAGCAGTACTTC.

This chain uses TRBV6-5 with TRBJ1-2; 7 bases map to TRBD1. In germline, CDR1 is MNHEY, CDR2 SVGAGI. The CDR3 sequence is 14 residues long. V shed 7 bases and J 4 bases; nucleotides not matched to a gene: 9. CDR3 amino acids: CASIPGTDVYGYTF. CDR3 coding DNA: TGTGCCAGCATTCCCGGGACAGACGTCTATGGCTACACCTTC.

Written as DNA, the CDR3 is TGTGCCAGCAATTTCAGGGCGAGCCAAGGGGCTTTCTTT. Protein product: CASNFRASQGAFF. The chain has TRBV3-1 (or the pseudogene TRBV3-2) and TRBJ1-1; TRBD1 might be the D (5 bases). Trimming left V 7 bases short and J 11 bases short, with 20 bases between. This CDR3 region has 13 residues. The germline V gene encodes CDR1 LGHDT and CDR2 YNNKEL (reference sequence).

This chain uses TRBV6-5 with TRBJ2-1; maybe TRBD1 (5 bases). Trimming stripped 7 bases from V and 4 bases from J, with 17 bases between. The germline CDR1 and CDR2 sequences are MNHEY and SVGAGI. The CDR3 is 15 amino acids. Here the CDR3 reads CASTGGEGDYNEQFF. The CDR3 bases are TGTGCCAGCACCGGCGGTGAAGGGGATTACAATGAGCAGTTCTTC.

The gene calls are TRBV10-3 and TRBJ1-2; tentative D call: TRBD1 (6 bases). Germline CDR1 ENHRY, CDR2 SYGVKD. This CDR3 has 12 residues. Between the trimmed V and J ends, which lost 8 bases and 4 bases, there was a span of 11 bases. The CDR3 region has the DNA TGTGCCATCTACCAGGACAGCTATGGCTACACCTTC. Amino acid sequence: CAIYQDSYGYTF.

CDR3 loop: CASSEGSSATYEQYV. As DNA, the CDR3 is TGTGCCAGCAGTGAGGGGTCTAGCGCAACCTACGAGCAGTACGTC. The chain uses TRBV6-1 and TRBJ2-7; possible D gene TRBD2, 6 bases. CDR1 and CDR2 (germline): MNHNS, SASEGT. The germline V and J ends were trimmed by 3 bases and 2 bases, with 14 bases remaining between them. The CDR3 covers 15 residues.

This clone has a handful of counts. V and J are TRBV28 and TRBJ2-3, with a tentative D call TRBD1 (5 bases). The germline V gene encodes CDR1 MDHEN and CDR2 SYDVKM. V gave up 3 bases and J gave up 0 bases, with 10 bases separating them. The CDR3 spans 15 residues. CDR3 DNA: TGTGCCAGCAGTTTCCTTTCAGGGAGCACAGATACGCAGTATTTT. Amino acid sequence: CASSFLSGSTDTQYF.

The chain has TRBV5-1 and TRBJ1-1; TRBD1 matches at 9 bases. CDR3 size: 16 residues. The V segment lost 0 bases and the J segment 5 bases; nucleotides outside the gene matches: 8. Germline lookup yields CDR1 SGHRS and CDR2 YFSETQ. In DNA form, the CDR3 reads TGCGCCAGCAGCTTGGGACAGGGGGGGCCCGGTACTGAAGCTTTCTTT. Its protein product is CASSLGQGGPGTEAFF.

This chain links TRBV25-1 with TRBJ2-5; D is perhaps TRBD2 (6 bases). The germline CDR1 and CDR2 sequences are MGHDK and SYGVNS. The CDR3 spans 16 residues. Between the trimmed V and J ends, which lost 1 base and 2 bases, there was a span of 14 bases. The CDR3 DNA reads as TGTGCCAGCAGTGAATTTCTCGGGGACTCACAAGAGACCCAGTACTTC. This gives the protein CASSEFLGDSQETQYF.

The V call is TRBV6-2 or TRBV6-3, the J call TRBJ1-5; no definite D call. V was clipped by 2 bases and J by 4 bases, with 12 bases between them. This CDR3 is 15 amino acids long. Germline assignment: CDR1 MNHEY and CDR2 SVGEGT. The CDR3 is CASSYGEGGNQPQHF. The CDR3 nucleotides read TGTGCCAGCAGTTACGGGGAAGGAGGAAATCAGCCCCAGCATTTT.

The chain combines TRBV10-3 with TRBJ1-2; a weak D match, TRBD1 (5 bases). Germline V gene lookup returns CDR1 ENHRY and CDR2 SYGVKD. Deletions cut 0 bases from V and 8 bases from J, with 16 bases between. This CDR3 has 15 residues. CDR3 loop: CAISESKGLGEGYTF. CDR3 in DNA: TGTGCCATCAGTGAGTCCAAGGGGTTAGGAGAGGGCTACACCTTC.

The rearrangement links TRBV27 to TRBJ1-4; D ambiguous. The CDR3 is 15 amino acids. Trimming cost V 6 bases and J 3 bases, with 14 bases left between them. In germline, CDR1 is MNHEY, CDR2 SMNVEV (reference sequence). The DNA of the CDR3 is TGTGCCAGCAGGTCCGCGAGGGCCTCTAATGAAAAACTGTTTTTT. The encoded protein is CASRSARASNEKLFF.

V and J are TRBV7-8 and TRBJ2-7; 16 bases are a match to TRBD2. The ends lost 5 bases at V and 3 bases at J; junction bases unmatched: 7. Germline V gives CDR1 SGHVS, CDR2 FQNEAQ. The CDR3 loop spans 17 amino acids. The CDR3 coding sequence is TGTGCCAGCAGCCCAGGGACTAGCGGGGGGGCAGTCTACGAGCAGTACTTC. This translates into CASSPGTSGGAVYEQYF.

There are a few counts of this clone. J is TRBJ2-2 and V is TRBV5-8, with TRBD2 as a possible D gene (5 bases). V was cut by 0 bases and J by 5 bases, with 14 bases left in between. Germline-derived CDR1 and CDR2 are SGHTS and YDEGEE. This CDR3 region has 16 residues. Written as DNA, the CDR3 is TGTGCCAGCAGCTTGGCGATCCTAGCTGGGACCGGGGAGCTGTTTTTT. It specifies CASSLAILAGTGELFF.

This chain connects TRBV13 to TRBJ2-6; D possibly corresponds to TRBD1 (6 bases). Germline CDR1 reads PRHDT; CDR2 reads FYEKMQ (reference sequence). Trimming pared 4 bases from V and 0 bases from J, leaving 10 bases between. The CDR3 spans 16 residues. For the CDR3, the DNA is TGTGCCAGCAGCTCTAACAGGGTCTCTGGGGCCAACGTCCTGACTTTC. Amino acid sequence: CASSSNRVSGANVLTF.

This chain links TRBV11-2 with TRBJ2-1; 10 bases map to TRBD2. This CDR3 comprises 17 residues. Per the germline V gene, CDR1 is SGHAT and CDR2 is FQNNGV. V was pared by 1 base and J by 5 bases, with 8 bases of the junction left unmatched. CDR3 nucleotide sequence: TGTGCCAGCAGCTTAGGACCAACTAGCGGGGCCCACAATGAGCAGTTCTTC. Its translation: CASSLGPTSGAHNEQFF. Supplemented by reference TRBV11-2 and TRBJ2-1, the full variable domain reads EAGVAQSPRYKIIEKRQSVAFWCNPISGHATLYWYQQILGQGPKLLIQFQNNGVVDDSQLPKDRFSAERLKGVDSTLKIQPAKLEDSAVYLCASSLGPTSGAHNEQFFGPGTRLTVL.